The table lists the clone carrying this T cell receptor (beta chain) with a count of one. The source of the sample is a study of cytomegalovirus exposure and HLA in healthy donors. Study overall: Genotyping showed approximately 81% of roughly 400 donors falling in the Caucasian-associated ancestry cluster.

The germline V gene encodes CDR1 SNHLY and CDR2 FYNNEI. The CDR3 runs to 12 residues. PCR was performed using 60 Vbeta and 13 Jbeta primers. Libraries were prepared by immunoSEQ multiplex PCR; TCRdb keeps only in-frame clonotypes and omits some of them. Of roughly 150,000 clones detected, over 70% appear once; the ten largest clones hold 3% to 4%. This sequence joins TRBV2 and TRBJ2-5; 7 bases line up with TRBD1. The tail of the sequence fits TRBJ2-7 better, so the J call may be wrong. The sequenced sample consisted of PBMCs. The TCR sequence derives from a male donor in good health and CMV-seronegative. CDR3 DNA: TGTGCCAGCAACAGGGGTGGCTACGAGCAGTACTTC. This sequence encodes CASNRGGYEQYF.